Listed below are T cell receptor beta chains from one sample, sequenced in a study of blood T cell repertoires in COVID-19. Clones were sequenced by immunoSEQ multiplex PCR, and TCRdb holds only the in-frame ones, with some missing. The top ten hold less than 20% of the sample, which has roughly 160,000 clones, roughly 85% seen once. The sample taken for sequencing was PBMCs or T cells enriched from blood (not recorded which). These TCRs come from a man aged 60 to 75 who had recovered from COVID-19. Each CDR3 is given with its conserved first and last residue. A D gene is named only where the DNA matches it firmly. Some rows mark clone size as missing; the rest say once, few, many or name a class of expanded clone.

CDR3: CASSFQRYGYTF
DNA: TGTGCCAGCAGCTTCCAGCGCTATGGCTACACCTTC
V: TRBV5-8
J: TRBJ1-2
D: .
size: .

CDR3: CASSLSGTGEKAFF
DNA: TGTGCCAGCAGTTTATCCGGGACAGGGGAAAAAGCTTTCTTT
V: TRBV28
J: TRBJ1-1
D: TRBD1
size: few

CDR3: CASSLGQGSEQYF
DNA: TGTGCCAGCAGTTTAGGACAGGGGTCCGAGCAGTACTTC
V: TRBV27
J: TRBJ2-7
D: TRBD1
size: .

CDR3: CASSHPGQGMNEQFF
DNA: TGTGCCAGCAGCCATCCGGGACAGGGAATGAATGAGCAGTTCTTC
V: TRBV11-1
J: TRBJ2-1
D: TRBD1
size: few

CDR3: CASSRSPGTDTQYF
DNA: TGTGCCAGCAGCCGTAGTCCGGGCACAGATACGCAGTATTTT
V: TRBV7-3
J: TRBJ2-3
D: .
size: .

CDR3: CASTRSSGFDEQFF
DNA: TGTGCCAGCACCCGTTCTAGCGGCTTCGATGAGCAGTTCTTC
V: TRBV7-2
J: TRBJ2-1
D: TRBD2
size: .

CDR3: CASSLAGTDTQYF
DNA: TGTGCCAGCAGTTTAGCGGGCACAGATACGCAGTATTTT
V: TRBV5-6
J: TRBJ2-3
D: .
size: .

CDR3: CASSLKGIQKYEQYF
DNA: TGCGCCAGCAGCTTGAAGGGGATACAGAAGTACGAGCAGTACTTC
V: TRBV5-1
J: TRBJ2-7
D: .
size: once

CDR3: CAWRGDRGTNEQYF
DNA: TGTGCCTGGAGGGGGGACAGGGGGACCAACGAGCAGTACTTC
V: TRBV30
J: TRBJ2-7
D: TRBD1
size: once

CDR3: CASRTGSGEKLFF
DNA: TGTGCCAGCAGGACAGGGTCTGGTGAAAAACTGTTTTTT
V: TRBV2
J: TRBJ1-4
D: TRBD1
size: .

CDR3: CASSISAGQAYEQYF
DNA: TGTGCCAGTAGTATATCTGCAGGGCAGGCCTACGAGCAGTACTTC
V: TRBV19
J: TRBJ2-7
D: .
size: .

CDR3: CASSFSNRDIQYF
DNA: TGTGCCAGCAGTTTCTCAAACAGGGACATTCAGTACTTC
V: TRBV12-3/TRBV12-4
J: TRBJ2-4
D: .
size: few

CDR3: CASSTSGRNLQETQYF
DNA: TGTGCCAGTAGTACTAGCGGGAGGAATCTACAAGAGACCCAGTACTTC
V: TRBV19
J: TRBJ2-5
D: TRBD2
size: .

CDR3: CASSIASDQPQHF
DNA: TGTGCCAGTAGTATAGCGTCCGATCAGCCCCAGCATTTT
V: TRBV19
J: TRBJ1-5
D: .
size: .

CDR3: CASSPNRDYYNEQFF
DNA: TGTGCCAGCAGCCCAAACCGGGACTACTACAATGAGCAGTTCTTC
V: TRBV7-6
J: TRBJ2-1
D: TRBD2
size: .

CDR3: CASSLQGNGYTF
DNA: TGTGCCAGCAGTCTACAGGGTAACGGCTACACCTTC
V: TRBV7-9
J: TRBJ1-2
D: .
size: .

CDR3: CASSLVSGASYEQYF
DNA: TGCGCCAGCAGCTTGGTGAGCGGGGCCTCCTACGAGCAGTACTTC
V: TRBV5-1
J: TRBJ2-7
D: TRBD2
size: .

CDR3: CASRPRGQNYEQYF
DNA: TGTGCCAGTAGGCCCCGGGGACAAAACTACGAGCAGTACTTC
V: TRBV19
J: TRBJ2-7
D: .
size: .

CDR3: CAISLTGGNEQYF
DNA: TGTGCCATCAGCTTAACAGGGGGCAACGAGCAGTACTTC
V: TRBV10-3
J: TRBJ2-7
D: TRBD1
size: .

CDR3: CASGLGTVGYEQYF
DNA: TGTGCTAGTGGTCTAGGGACAGTCGGTTACGAGCAGTACTTC
V: TRBV12-5
J: TRBJ2-7
D: TRBD1
size: .

CDR3: CASSLRDRDEKLFF
DNA: TGTGCCAGCAGCCTCCGGGACAGGGATGAAAAACTGTTTTTT
V: TRBV4-2
J: TRBJ1-4
D: TRBD1
size: few

CDR3: CSAGNRGTQHF
DNA: TGCAGTGCGGGGAACAGAGGGACCCAGCATTTT
V: TRBV20-1
J: TRBJ1-5
D: .
size: .

CDR3: CASSFSRQVSDEQYF
DNA: TGTGCCAGCAGCTTTTCCCGACAGGTATCCGACGAGCAGTACTTC
V: TRBV7-6
J: TRBJ2-7
D: .
size: .

CDR3: CASSFGPYLQETQYF
DNA: TGTGCCAGCAGCTTCGGTCCCTACCTCCAAGAGACCCAGTACTTC
V: TRBV11-2
J: TRBJ2-5
D: .
size: .

CDR3: CATSDGSGGEETQYF
DNA: TGTGCCACCAGTGATGGTTCGGGGGGAGAAGAGACCCAGTACTTC
V: TRBV24-1
J: TRBJ2-5
D: TRBD2
size: once

CDR3: CASSLPGQGSYEQYF
DNA: TGTGCCAGCAGCCTACCGGGACAGGGTTCCTACGAGCAGTACTTC
V: TRBV2
J: TRBJ2-7
D: TRBD1
size: .

CDR3: CASSLGQGPYEQYF
DNA: TGCGCCAGCAGCTTGGGCCAGGGGCCCTACGAGCAGTACTTC
V: TRBV5-1
J: TRBJ2-7
D: .
size: .

CDR3: CASSLGTGDGEQFF
DNA: TGCGCCAGCAGCCTCGGGACGGGGGACGGTGAGCAGTTCTTC
V: TRBV4-1
J: TRBJ2-1
D: .
size: .

CDR3: CASRPGVSYEQYF
DNA: TGTGCCAGCAGACCAGGGGTTTCCTACGAGCAGTACTTC
V: TRBV6-5
J: TRBJ2-7
D: .
size: .

CDR3: CASGSRWYEQFF
DNA: TGCGCCAGCGGGTCTAGGTGGTATGAGCAGTTCTTC
V: TRBV10-2
J: TRBJ2-1
D: .
size: .

CDR3: CATSEGARGAIYF
DNA: TGTGCCACCTCGGAGGGGGCGCGCGGCGCCATATATTTT
V: TRBV19
J: TRBJ1-3
D: TRBD1
size: .

CDR3: CASNPGHNSPLHF
DNA: TGTGCCAGTAACCCAGGCCACAATTCACCCCTCCACTTT
V: TRBV19
J: TRBJ1-6
D: .
size: .

CDR3: CASRDRGRDEQYF
DNA: TGTGCCAGTAGGGACAGGGGTCGGGACGAGCAGTACTTC
V: TRBV19
J: TRBJ2-7
D: TRBD1
size: .

CDR3: CASSPDRKNTEAFF
DNA: TGTGCCAGCTCACCCGACAGGAAGAACACTGAAGCTTTCTTT
V: TRBV18
J: TRBJ1-1
D: .
size: .

CDR3: CASSHGSGASYNEQFF
DNA: TGTGCCAGCAGCCATGGTAGCGGAGCCTCCTACAATGAGCAGTTCTTC
V: TRBV5-4
J: TRBJ2-1
D: .
size: .

CDR3: CASSMIADVVYEQYF
DNA: TGTGCCAGCAGCATGATAGCGGATGTTGTCTACGAGCAGTACTTC
V: TRBV5-6
J: TRBJ2-7
D: .
size: .

CDR3: CASSEAARAVREQFF
DNA: TGTGCCAGCAGTGAAGCGGCCAGGGCGGTGCGGGAGCAGTTCTTC
V: TRBV6-1
J: TRBJ2-1
D: .
size: .

CDR3: CASKGVSGNSYEQYF
DNA: TGTGCCAGCAAAGGTGTAAGCGGGAACTCCTACGAGCAGTACTTC
V: TRBV6-5
J: TRBJ2-7
D: TRBD2
size: .

CDR3: CASSQRQGARDNEQFF
DNA: TGTGCCAGCAGCCAGCGACAGGGGGCTAGGGACAATGAGCAGTTCTTC
V: TRBV14
J: TRBJ2-1
D: TRBD1
size: .

CDR3: CAWSVQDFQPQHF
DNA: TGTGCCTGGAGTGTACAGGATTTTCAGCCCCAGCATTTT
V: TRBV30
J: TRBJ1-5
D: .
size: .

CDR3: CASSEGIYRGNTEAFF
DNA: TGTGCCAGCAGTGAAGGAATTTACAGGGGGAACACTGAAGCTTTCTTT
V: TRBV2
J: TRBJ1-1
D: TRBD1
size: .

CDR3: CASSEGAGTVEYSNQPQHF
DNA: TGTGCCAGCAGTGAAGGGGCGGGAACAGTGGAATATAGCAATCAGCCCCAGCATTTT
V: TRBV6-1
J: TRBJ1-5
D: .
size: .

CDR3: CASYRRQTNTEAFF
DNA: TGTGCCAGCTATCGTCGACAGACGAACACTGAAGCTTTCTTT
V: TRBV27
J: TRBJ1-1
D: .
size: .

CDR3: CASSEAPTGGEQYF
DNA: TGTGCCAGCAGTGAAGCGCCAACGGGAGGTGAGCAGTACTTC
V: TRBV6-1
J: TRBJ2-7
D: TRBD2
size: .

CDR3: CASSALASGGAYTNTGELFF
DNA: TGTGCCAGCAGTGCTTTGGCTAGCGGGGGGGCCTACACGAACACCGGGGAGCTGTTTTTT
V: TRBV6-1
J: TRBJ2-2
D: TRBD2
size: .

CDR3: CASSLLGGGNTGELFF
DNA: TGTGCCAGCAGCTTGTTGGGCGGAGGGAACACCGGGGAGCTGTTTTTT
V: TRBV5-5
J: TRBJ2-2
D: .
size: .

CDR3: CASSIPGVRGSSGANVLTF
DNA: TGTGCCAGTAGTATACCCGGTGTCAGGGGGAGCTCTGGGGCCAACGTCCTGACTTTC
V: TRBV19
J: TRBJ2-6
D: TRBD1
size: .

CDR3: CASSNRGYNYGYTF
DNA: TGTGCCAGCAGCAACAGGGGGTATAACTATGGCTACACCTTC
V: TRBV5-6
J: TRBJ1-2
D: TRBD1
size: once

CDR3: CSARDINEQFF
DNA: TGCAGTGCTAGAGACATCAATGAGCAGTTCTTC
V: TRBV20-1
J: TRBJ2-1
D: .
size: .

CDR3: CASSLTFTARTGISGNTIYF
DNA: TGCGCCAGCAGCTTGACCTTCACAGCACGGACAGGGATCTCTGGAAACACCATATATTTT
V: TRBV5-1
J: TRBJ1-3
D: TRBD1
size: .

CDR3: CASSFGRQVGDTIYF
DNA: TGTGCCAGCAGCTTTGGACGACAGGTAGGGGACACCATATATTTT
V: TRBV7-6
J: TRBJ1-3
D: .
size: .

CDR3: CASSGSGARGSPAGELFF
DNA: TGCGCCAGCAGCGGGTCAGGGGCGAGGGGATCTCCCGCCGGGGAGCTGTTTTTT
V: TRBV5-1
J: TRBJ2-2
D: .
size: .

CDR3: CASSIQGIDAGELFF
DNA: TGTGCCAGTTCAATACAGGGAATTGATGCCGGGGAGCTGTTTTTT
V: TRBV19
J: TRBJ2-2
D: .
size: .

CDR3: CATSRPDNIAKNIQYF
DNA: TGTGCCACCAGCAGACCAGACAACATAGCCAAAAACATTCAGTACTTC
V: TRBV15
J: TRBJ2-4
D: .
size: .

CDR3: CASSLGGGLGYTF
DNA: TGTGCCAGCAGTTTAGGAGGGGGTCTTGGCTACACCTTC
V: TRBV12-3/TRBV12-4
J: TRBJ1-2
D: .
size: .

CDR3: CASKRGGEAYEQYF
DNA: TGTGCCAGCAAACGGGGAGGGGAGGCCTACGAGCAGTACTTC
V: TRBV2
J: TRBJ2-7
D: TRBD2
size: .

CDR3: CASSPSGRADPQYF
DNA: TGTGCCAGCAGCCCAAGCGGGAGGGCAGATCCGCAGTATTTT
V: TRBV3-1/TRBV3-2
J: TRBJ2-3
D: TRBD2
size: .